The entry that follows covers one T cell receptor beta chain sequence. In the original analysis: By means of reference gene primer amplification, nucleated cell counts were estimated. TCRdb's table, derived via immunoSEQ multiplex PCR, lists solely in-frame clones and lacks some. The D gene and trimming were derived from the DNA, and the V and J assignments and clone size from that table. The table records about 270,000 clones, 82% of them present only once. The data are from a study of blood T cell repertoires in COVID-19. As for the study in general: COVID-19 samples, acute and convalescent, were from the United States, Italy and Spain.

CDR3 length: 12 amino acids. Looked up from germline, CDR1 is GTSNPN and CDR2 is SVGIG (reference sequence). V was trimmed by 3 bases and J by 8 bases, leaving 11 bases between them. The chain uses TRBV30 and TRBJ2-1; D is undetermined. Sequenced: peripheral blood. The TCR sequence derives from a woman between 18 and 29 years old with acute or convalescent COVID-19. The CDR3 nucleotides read TGTGCCTGGAGGGCGGATGTGGATGAGCAGTTCTTC. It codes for CAWRADVDEQFF.